The rows below give T cell receptor beta chains drawn from one sample of a study of graft-versus-host responses after intestinal transplantation. Profiled with immunoSEQ multiplex PCR; TCRdb holds only in-frame clones, not every one. The sample contains around 50,000 clones, about 87% of which appear only once. Sequenced material: PBMCs, taken 26 days after transplant. The source is a human patient who received an intestinal transplant, so some T cells may come from the graft donor. CDR3s include the opening cysteine and the closing phenylalanine or tryptophan. The order of the fields is V gene, D gene, J gene, clone size, CDR3 protein, CDR3 DNA. D genes are given only for firm matches. Not every row has a clone size; where given, it reads once, few, many or a size class.

>TRBV7-2|TRBD1|TRBJ1-5|-
CASSFSGGGNQPQHF
TGTGCCAGCAGCTTCTCAGGGGGCGGTAATCAGCCCCAGCATTTT
>TRBV19|-|TRBJ1-5|once
CASSKRADRFSNQPQHF
TGTGCCAGTAGTAAACGCGCAGACAGGTTTTCCAATCAGCCCCAGCATTTT
>TRBV5-5|-|TRBJ1-6|-
CASSSQGTKDSPLHF
TGTGCCAGCAGCTCACAGGGCACGAAGGATTCACCCCTCCACTTT
>TRBV11-2|TRBD1|TRBJ1-6|-
CASSWTGNNSPLHF
TGTGCCAGCAGCTGGACAGGGAATAATTCACCCCTCCACTTT
>TRBV30|TRBD2|TRBJ2-3|-
CAWSFGGASTDTQYF
TGTGCCTGGAGTTTCGGGGGGGCTAGCACAGATACGCAGTATTTT
>TRBV7-6|TRBD1|TRBJ1-1|-
CASSSSMGTGGEAFF
TGTGCCAGCAGCTCCTCCATGGGGACAGGGGGAGAAGCTTTCTTT
>TRBV15|TRBD2|TRBJ2-3|-
CATSSSGMGTDTQYF
TGTGCCACCAGCAGTAGCGGGATGGGCACAGATACGCAGTATTTT
>TRBV4-3|-|TRBJ2-1|once
CASSQEGQGYNEQFF
TGCGCCAGCAGCCAAGAAGGCCAGGGATACAATGAGCAGTTCTTC
>TRBV7-3|TRBD2|TRBJ2-7|-
CASSPVAGVDEQYF
TGTGCCAGCAGCCCTGTGGCGGGAGTGGACGAGCAGTACTTC
>TRBV5-1|TRBD2|TRBJ2-3|-
CASSLAGGGVADTQYF
TGCGCCAGCAGCTTGGCCGGGGGGGGAGTGGCAGATACGCAGTATTTT
>TRBV28|-|TRBJ1-1|once
CASSFYQGSTEAFF
TGTGCCAGCAGTTTTTATCAGGGGAGCACTGAAGCTTTCTTT
>TRBV19|-|TRBJ1-5|-
CASTIGSQPQHF
TGTGCCAGTACTATAGGGAGTCAGCCCCAGCATTTT
>TRBV28|-|TRBJ1-2|-
CASSLPSPRDTSYGYTF
TGTGCCAGCAGTTTGCCCTCCCCCAGGGACACCTCCTATGGCTACACCTTC
>TRBV19|-|TRBJ2-7|few
CASSRASGTYEQYF
TGTGCCAGTAGCCGGGCGAGCGGTACCTACGAGCAGTACTTC
>TRBV4-1|-|TRBJ2-3|-
CASDPDGNTDTQYF
TGCGCCAGCGACCCCGACGGGAACACAGATACGCAGTATTTT
>TRBV15|TRBD2|TRBJ2-2|-
CATSSGGDTGELFF
TGTGCCACCAGCAGTGGGGGGGACACCGGGGAGCTGTTTTTT
>TRBV4-2|-|TRBJ2-7|-
CASSQDWDSSYEQYF
TGTGCCAGCAGCCAAGATTGGGACTCCTCCTACGAGCAGTACTTC
>TRBV5-1|TRBD2|TRBJ2-3|-
CASSRKDIIAGGTDTQYF
TGCGCCAGCAGCCGCAAGGATATTATAGCGGGGGGCACAGATACGCAGTATTTT
>TRBV6-1|TRBD2|TRBJ2-7|-
CASSATREVAYEQYF
TGTGCCAGCAGTGCCACCCGGGAGGTGGCCTACGAGCAGTACTTC
>TRBV7-8|-|TRBJ1-5|once
CASSSEVYQPQHF
TGTGCCAGCAGCTCAGAGGTTTATCAGCCCCAGCATTTT
>TRBV27|TRBD2|TRBJ2-7|-
CASSLRGGRLTYEQYF
TGTGCCAGCAGTTTACGGGGCGGGAGGCTGACCTACGAGCAGTACTTC
>TRBV6-5|TRBD2|TRBJ2-1|-
CASTAGAYNEQFF
TGTGCCAGCACTGCGGGAGCCTACAATGAGCAGTTCTTC
>TRBV6-1|-|TRBJ1-1|-
CASSEEGQMNTEAFF
TGTGCCAGCAGTGAAGAAGGACAGATGAACACTGAAGCTTTCTTT
>TRBV15|TRBD2|TRBJ2-1|once
CATSASGTYNEQFF
TGTGCCACCAGCGCGAGCGGGACCTACAATGAGCAGTTCTTC
>TRBV7-9|TRBD1|TRBJ2-1|-
CASSWDSSSYNEQFF
TGTGCCAGCAGCTGGGACAGCTCCTCCTACAATGAGCAGTTCTTC
>TRBV2|-|TRBJ1-1|-
CASQVGYHRRMNTEAFF
TGTGCCAGCCAAGTTGGGTACCACAGGAGAATGAACACTGAAGCTTTCTTT
>TRBV4-1|-|TRBJ1-6|-
CASSQTPGSNSPLHF
TGCGCCAGCAGCCAAACCCCGGGATCAAATTCACCCCTCCACTTT
>TRBV6-1|-|TRBJ1-2|-
CASRRGNYGYTF
TGTGCCAGCAGAAGGGGCAACTATGGCTACACCTTC
>TRBV4-2|TRBD1|TRBJ1-1|once
CASSQVRGTGAPNTEAFF
TGTGCCAGCAGCCAAGTTAGGGGGACAGGGGCGCCGAACACTGAAGCTTTCTTT
>TRBV2|TRBD2|TRBJ2-1|-
CASNGPERGIEQFF
TGTGCCAGCAACGGCCCCGAGCGGGGCATTGAGCAGTTCTTC
>TRBV5-1|TRBD2|TRBJ2-1|once
CASSSLTSSNEQFF
TGCGCCAGCAGCTCCCTGACTAGCTCCAATGAGCAGTTCTTC
>TRBV5-1|-|TRBJ2-3|-
CASSLRLAHTDTQYF
TGCGCCAGCAGCTTGCGGCTAGCGCACACAGATACGCAGTATTTT
>TRBV19|-|TRBJ1-1|-
CASSMAGYTEAFF
TGTGCCAGTAGTATGGCAGGTTACACTGAAGCTTTCTTT
>TRBV7-3|TRBD2|TRBJ2-3|-
CASAPAGGGPDTQYF
TGTGCCAGCGCCCCGGCGGGGGGCGGGCCAGATACGCAGTATTTT
>TRBV28|-|TRBJ1-2|-
CASSLNGGNSLYGYTF
TGTGCCAGCAGTTTGAATGGGGGGAACAGCCTCTATGGCTACACCTTC
>TRBV9|-|TRBJ1-2|-
CASSRGQGSGYTF
TGTGCCAGCAGCAGGGGACAAGGGAGCGGCTACACCTTC
>TRBV7-9|TRBD1|TRBJ1-1|few
CASSRTLTGENTEAFF
TGTGCCAGCAGCAGGACCCTGACAGGGGAGAACACTGAAGCTTTCTTT
>TRBV4-1|-|TRBJ2-1|-
CASSQDGGTSYNEQFF
TGCGCCAGCAGCCAAGATGGGGGGACCTCCTACAATGAGCAGTTCTTC
>TRBV7-6|-|TRBJ1-3|-
CASSPLRPDRLTSGNTIYF
TGTGCCAGCAGCCCCCTCCGCCCGGACAGACTCACGTCTGGAAACACCATATATTTT
>TRBV7-9|-|TRBJ1-2|-
CASSLLTGSNYGYTF
TGTGCCAGCAGCTTACTGACAGGATCTAACTATGGCTACACCTTC
>TRBV10-2|-|TRBJ1-2|-
CASRQGYGYTF
TGCGCCAGCAGACAGGGATATGGCTACACCTTC
>TRBV5-1|-|TRBJ2-2|-
CASSLDGGGAAGELFF
TGCGCCAGCAGCTTGGATGGAGGGGGCGCCGCCGGGGAGCTGTTTTTT
>TRBV27|-|TRBJ1-5|-
CASSLGGYSQPQHF
TGTGCCAGCAGTTTGGGAGGGTACAGTCAGCCCCAGCATTTT
>TRBV6-6|TRBD1|TRBJ1-2|-
CASRVETGVVFYGYTF
TGTGCCAGCAGAGTGGAAACAGGGGTTGTTTTCTATGGCTACACCTTC
>TRBV9|TRBD1|TRBJ1-1|-
CASSGTGGGTEAFF
TGTGCCAGCAGCGGAACAGGGGGCGGGACTGAAGCTTTCTTT
>TRBV2|-|TRBJ2-6|-
CASDRTDLLAGANVLTF
TGTGCCAGCGACCGAACAGATTTACTTGCTGGGGCCAACGTCCTGACTTTC
>TRBV5-6|TRBD1|TRBJ2-3|few
CASSFGVGQGYDTQYF
TGTGCCAGCAGCTTCGGTGTGGGACAGGGGTACGATACGCAGTATTTT
>TRBV15|TRBD1|TRBJ2-3|-
CATRRTGTATDTQYF
TGTGCCACCAGAAGAACCGGGACAGCCACAGATACGCAGTATTTT
>TRBV30|TRBD1|TRBJ1-5|-
CAWKTGQGGPQPQHF
TGTGCCTGGAAGACGGGACAGGGCGGCCCTCAGCCCCAGCATTTT
>TRBV29-1|-|TRBJ1-2|-
CSVAGWNGYTF
TGCAGCGTTGCAGGGTGGAATGGCTACACCTTC
>TRBV4-1|TRBD1|TRBJ1-3|-
CASSQDPADRGGVGNTIYF
TGCGCCAGCAGCCAAGATCCTGCGGACAGGGGGGGGGTTGGAAACACCATATATTTT
>TRBV5-6|-|TRBJ1-4|-
CASSKRQEKLFF
TGTGCCAGCAGCAAACGACAGGAAAAACTGTTTTTT
>TRBV2|-|TRBJ2-1|once
CASSEGAGSSYNEQFF
TGTGCCAGCAGTGAAGGGGCGGGGAGCTCCTACAATGAGCAGTTCTTC
>TRBV6-1|-|TRBJ2-1|-
CASSGRGQTGYYNEQFF
TGTGCCAGCAGTGGCAGGGGCCAGACAGGATACTACAATGAGCAGTTCTTC
>TRBV5-4|TRBD1|TRBJ1-2|-
CASTTGQGDGYTF
TGTGCCAGCACTACGGGACAGGGTGATGGCTACACCTTC
>TRBV28|TRBD2|TRBJ2-1|-
CASVAGGLPSYNEQFF
TGTGCCAGCGTAGCGGGGGGGCTTCCCTCGTACAATGAGCAGTTCTTC
>TRBV27|-|TRBJ2-3|once
CASSLRRTDTQYF
TGTGCCAGCAGTTTGAGGAGGACAGATACGCAGTATTTT
>TRBV6-5|-|TRBJ2-7|-
CASGGFGSYEQYF
TGTGCCAGCGGGGGCTTCGGTTCCTACGAGCAGTACTTC
>TRBV27|-|TRBJ2-7|-
CASSLKAEAYEQYF
TGTGCCAGCAGTTTAAAAGCGGAGGCCTACGAGCAGTACTTC
>TRBV19|TRBD1|TRBJ2-7|-
CASSRQGSGSYEQYF
TGTGCCTCGTCCCGACAGGGCTCGGGCTCCTACGAGCAGTACTTC